This T cell receptor beta chain is drawn from a study of CD8 T cells in Susac syndrome. Peripheral blood CD8+ and CD4+ T cells were profiled by TCR beta sequencing. While serving as controls, healthy donors were matched for age and sex. Negative isolation was used for CD8+ and CD4+ T cells, and FACS enrichment was applied to TEMRA cells. Per germline, CDR1 SGHTA and CDR2 FQGNSA. The CDR3 totals 14 residues. V was trimmed by 2 bases and J by 1 base, leaving 8 bases between them. Roughly 0.45 to 1 ug RNA was reverse transcribed with random hexamers. The immunoSEQ assay covered 54 Vbeta and 13 Jbeta segments for CDR3. From the immunoSEQ multiplex PCR reads, TCRdb called clonotypes with MiXCR, one entry per CDR3 protein. The sample consists of approximately 150,000 distinct CDR3 sequences, under 95% of them appearing once.

Sequenced input: CD4+ T cells from PBMCs. This clonotype was obtained from a human donor in good health. V is TRBV7-2 and J is TRBJ1-1; D is possibly TRBD1 (6 bases). DNA of the CDR3: TGTGCCAGCAGCTTAATGGGACAGAACACTGAAGCTTTCTTT. Amino acid sequence: CASSLMGQNTEAFF.